This T cell receptor (beta chain) was captured in a study of OX40 agonist ivuxolimab in advanced cancers. Sequencing was performed with immunoSEQ multiplex PCR; in TCRdb, only in-frame clones are kept and a portion is missing. The table shows about 45,000 clones, with around 82% occurring only once. Germline CDR1 SGHVS, CDR2 FQNEAQ. V was shortened by 2 bases and J by 4 bases, with 16 bases between the two germline ends. This CDR3 is 16 amino acids long. The input for sequencing was CD4+ or CD8+ T cells sorted from blood, taken in a trial of the OX40 agonist ivuxolimab. This TCR derives from an adult with an advanced solid tumor such as melanoma, head and neck, liver or kidney cancer. The chain employs TRBV7-8 and TRBJ2-3, with D perhaps given as TRBD1 or TRBD2 (5 bases each). Here the CDR3 DNA reads TGTGCCAGCAGCTTATGGCGACAGCCCGGGGCAGATACGCAGTATTTT. Encoded protein: CASSLWRQPGADTQYF.